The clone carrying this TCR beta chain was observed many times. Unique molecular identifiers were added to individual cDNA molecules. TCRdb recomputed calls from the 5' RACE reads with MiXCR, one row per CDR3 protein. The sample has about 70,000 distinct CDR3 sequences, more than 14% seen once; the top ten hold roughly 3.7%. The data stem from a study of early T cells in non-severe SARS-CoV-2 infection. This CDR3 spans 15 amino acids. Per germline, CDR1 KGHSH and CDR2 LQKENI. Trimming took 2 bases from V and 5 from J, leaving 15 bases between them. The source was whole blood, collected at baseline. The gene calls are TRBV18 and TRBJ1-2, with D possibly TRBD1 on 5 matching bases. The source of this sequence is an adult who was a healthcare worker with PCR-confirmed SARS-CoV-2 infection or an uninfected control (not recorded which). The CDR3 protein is CASSPNRRQQYGYTF. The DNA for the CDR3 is TGTGCCAGCTCACCAAATAGGAGACAGCAATATGGCTACACCTTC. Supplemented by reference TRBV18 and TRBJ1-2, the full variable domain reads NAGVMQNPRHLVRRRGQEARLRCSPMKGHSHVYWYRQLPEEGLKFMVYLQKENIIDESGMPKERFSAEFPKEGPSILRIQQVVRGDSAAYFCASSPNRRQQYGYTFGSGTRLTVV.